The 20 T cell receptor beta chains below all came from one sample that was sequenced in a study of T cell changes during pregnancy in multiple sclerosis. The table came from immunoSEQ multiplex PCR; TCRdb's copy has only in-frame clones and leaves some out. This table holds 55,000 to 80,000 clones, roughly 92% found once. This specimen was CD8+ T cells from peripheral blood mononuclear cells, taken in the second trimester of pregnancy. Every receptor here comes from a female donor with multiple sclerosis, enrolled in a pregnancy study.

The chain is built from TRBV19 and TRBJ1-2; 7 bases line up with TRBD1. Germline CDR1 is LNHDA and CDR2 is SQIVND (reference sequence). V dropped 5 bases and J dropped 4; count of bases not matched to a gene: 4. This CDR3 comprises 13 residues. The CDR3 DNA follows: TGTGCCAGTAGTGCGACAGGGACCTATGGCTACACCTTC. Protein sequence: CASSATGTYGYTF.

The rearrangement uses TRBV6-1 and TRBJ2-7; TRBD1 matches at 7 bases. Trimming at V came to 1 base and at J to 7 bases, leaving 10 bases not matched to a gene. The length of the CDR3 is 15 residues. The germline gives CDR1 MNHNS, CDR2 SASEGT. The CDR3 loop is CASSEGYRGAGEQYF. The CDR3 region has the DNA TGTGCCAGCAGTGAAGGGTACAGGGGAGCCGGGGAGCAGTACTTC.

This clone was seen once. This chain uses TRBV28 with TRBJ1-5; 7 positions agree with TRBD1. The junction had 4 bases not matched to a gene; V was cut back by 4 bases and J by 4 bases. The germline V gene encodes CDR1 MDHEN and CDR2 SYDVKM. CDR3 length equals 14 residues. The CDR3: CASSSGQRNQPQHF. In DNA, the CDR3 is TGTGCCAGCAGTTCGGGACAGCGGAATCAGCCCCAGCATTTT.

The chain couples TRBV7-6 to TRBJ2-2, with 7 bases that match TRBD2. The V segment lost 5 bases and the J segment 0 bases; nucleotides outside the gene matches: 9. The CDR3 sequence is 17 residues long. Germline-derived CDR1 and CDR2 are SGHVS and FNYEAQ. CDR3 coding DNA: TGTGCCAGCAGCCCCCTAGCGGCGGGCACGAACACCGGGGAGCTGTTTTTT. The encoded protein is CASSPLAAGTNTGELFF.

J is TRBJ2-1 and V is TRBV15; TRBD2 matches at 7 bases. Germline V gene sequence: CDR1 LNHNV, CDR2 YYDKDF (reference sequence). The CDR3 has 15 amino acids. With V trimmed by 0 bases and J by 4 bases, 3 bases remained unmatched. The CDR3: CATSRDAGVYNEQFF. For the CDR3, the DNA is TGTGCCACCAGCAGAGATGCGGGAGTTTACAATGAGCAGTTCTTC.

The chain couples TRBV19 to TRBJ2-1; tentative D call: TRBD1 (5 bases). V dropped 5 bases and J dropped 7 bases, with 12 bases sitting between them. The germline gives CDR1 LNHDA, CDR2 SQIVND (reference sequence). The CDR3 has 13 residues. The CDR3 sequence: CASSAQGGNEQFF. As DNA, the CDR3 is TGTGCCAGTAGTGCCCAGGGTGGGAATGAGCAGTTCTTC.

The sample holds one count of this clone. The chain recombines TRBV28 with TRBJ1-1; D is perhaps TRBD1 (5 bases). V lost 2 bases and J lost 1, with 14 bases in between. The CDR3 covers 16 residues. Germline CDR1 is MDHEN and CDR2 is SYDVKM. CDR3 region: CASSLKSRAKNTEAFF. In DNA, the CDR3 is TGTGCCAGCAGTTTAAAGTCCAGGGCAAAGAACACTGAAGCTTTCTTT.

This sequence joins TRBV5-5 and TRBJ1-1; D might be TRBD1 (5 bases). Germline CDR1 reads SGHKS; CDR2 reads YYEKEE (reference sequence). The CDR3 extends over 12 amino acids. Trimming pared 5 bases from V and 3 bases from J, leaving 8 bases between. Here the CDR3 DNA reads TGTGCCAGCAGTGACAGTTACACTGAAGCTTTCTTT. Its protein is CASSDSYTEAFF.

This CDR3 reads CASDDYPYSGANVLTF. CDR3 nucleotide sequence: TGTGCCAGCGATGACTATCCCTACTCTGGGGCCAACGTCCTGACTTTC. This chain joins TRBV7-8 and TRBJ2-6; tentatively, D is TRBD2 (5 bases). V lost 8 bases, J lost 0 bases, and 14 bases lay in between. Germline CDR1 and CDR2: SGHVS and FQNEAQ. The CDR3 covers 16 residues. Based on the CDR3 plus reference TRBV7-8 and TRBJ2-6, the full variable domain is GAGVSQSPRYKVAKRGQDVALRCDPISGHVSLFWYQQALGQGPEFLTYFQNEAQLDKSGLPSDRFFAERPEGSVSTLKIQRTQQEDSAVYLCASDDYPYSGANVLTFGAGSRLTVL.

A note on this clone: Other DNA variants within this sample encode the same CDR3. The chain couples TRBV19 to TRBJ1-1; D not certain. Germline V CDR1 and CDR2: LNHDA, SQIVND (reference sequence). Trimming removed 3 bases at V and 2 bases at J, with 7 bases between. The CDR3 is 13 residues long. Written as DNA, the CDR3 is TGTGCCAGTAGTATGGGCGAAAACACTGAAGCTTTCTTT. This codes for CASSMGENTEAFF.

This chain connects TRBV7-2 to TRBJ2-7; TRBD1 is a possible D gene (7 bases). V was cut by 5 bases and J by 0 bases, with 14 bases left in between. There are 15 residues in the CDR3. Germline CDR1 SGHTA, CDR2 FQGNSA. CDR3 in DNA: TGTGCCAGCAGCCCCTGGGGGGACAGCTCCTACGAGCAGTACTTC. Its protein product is CASSPWGDSSYEQYF.

This chain uses TRBV5-4 with TRBJ2-3; 8 bases map to TRBD1. V shed 4 bases, J shed 3 bases, and the junction held 4 bases outside the gene matches. The CDR3 contains 14 residues. CDR1 is SGHNT and CDR2 is YYREEE in the germline V gene (reference sequence). The CDR3 nucleotides are TGTGCCAGCAGCCGGACAGGGTCAACAGATACGCAGTATTTT. Translated: CASSRTGSTDTQYF.

J is TRBJ2-7 and V is TRBV28; 7 positions agree with TRBD1. V trimming: 8 bases; J trimming: 1 base; junction bases outside the gene matches: 2. Germline assignment: CDR1 MDHEN and CDR2 SYDVKM. The CDR3 runs 12 residues. CDR3 nucleotides: TGTGCCAGCCACAGGGGATCCTACGAGCAGTACTTC. Its translation is CASHRGSYEQYF.

The rearrangement joins TRBV6-5 to TRBJ1-4, with 7 bases lining up with TRBD1. This CDR3 is built from 14 residues. CDR1 MNHEY and CDR2 SVGAGI come from the germline V gene. V was pared by 5 bases and J by 7 bases, with 7 bases of the junction left unmatched. The CDR3 protein is CASSRYGTAEKLFF. In nucleotides, the CDR3 is TGTGCCAGCAGTCGCTATGGGACAGCTGAAAAACTGTTTTTT.

The rearrangement uses TRBV5-5 and TRBJ2-7; 7 bases are shared with TRBD1. CDR3 length: 15 residues. Looked up from germline, CDR1 is SGHKS and CDR2 is YYEKEE (reference sequence). Losses at the gene ends were 6 bases for V and 0 bases for J; bases not matched to a gene: 9. The CDR3 region is CASNWGQPSSYEQYF. The DNA of the CDR3 is TGTGCCAGCAACTGGGGACAGCCGAGCTCCTACGAGCAGTACTTC.

This clone was observed once. The rearrangement uses TRBV7-9 and TRBJ1-4, with TRBD1 identical over 7 bases. The V segment lost 2 bases and the J segment 1 base; nucleotides outside the gene matches: 10. The V gene's germline CDR1 is SEHNR and CDR2 FQNEAQ (reference sequence). The CDR3 extends over 18 amino acids. This CDR3 is CASSLLGTGAVTNEKLFF. In DNA, the CDR3 is TGTGCCAGCAGCTTACTGGGAACAGGGGCGGTAACTAATGAAAAACTGTTTTTT.

The genes are TRBV29-1 and TRBJ2-5, with D tentatively TRBD2 (6 bases). CDR1 is SQVTM and CDR2 is ANQGSEA in the germline V gene. The V and J ends lost 3 bases and 4 bases respectively, with 18 bases between them. The CDR3 is 15 amino acids. The CDR3 nucleotides read TGCAGCGTTGACGAACCCGGGACTGGTGGAGAGACCCAGTACTTC. Translation gives CSVDEPGTGGETQYF.

In nucleotides, the CDR3 is TGTGCCAGCAGCGGGACACCCGATTTGAATAGCAATCAGCCCCAGCATTTT. Its translation: CASSGTPDLNSNQPQHF. The genes are TRBV27 and TRBJ1-5; a possible D gene is TRBD1 (6 bases). Germline CDR1 and CDR2: MNHEY and SMNVEV (reference sequence). This CDR3 is built from 17 residues. Deletions cut 6 bases from V and 0 bases from J, with 18 bases between.

V gene TRBV7-2 combines with J gene TRBJ2-3; 10 bases agree with TRBD2. The CDR3 loop spans 17 amino acids. The V gene's germline CDR1 is SGHTA and CDR2 FQGNSA. The ends lost 3 bases at V and 0 bases at J; junction bases unmatched: 6. The CDR3 nucleotides are TGTGCCAGCAGCTTTAGCCTAGCGGGAGATAGCACAGATACGCAGTATTTT. This codes for CASSFSLAGDSTDTQYF.

This clone was seen once. The chain joins TRBV28 to TRBJ2-7; 7 nucleotides match TRBD1. J lost 3 bases, V lost 5 bases, and 4 bases had no gene match. This CDR3 is built from 13 residues. Germline CDR1 reads MDHEN; CDR2 reads SYDVKM. This CDR3 is CASSPRTGYEQYF. The CDR3 DNA reads as TGTGCCAGCAGTCCCCGGACAGGCTACGAGCAGTACTTC.